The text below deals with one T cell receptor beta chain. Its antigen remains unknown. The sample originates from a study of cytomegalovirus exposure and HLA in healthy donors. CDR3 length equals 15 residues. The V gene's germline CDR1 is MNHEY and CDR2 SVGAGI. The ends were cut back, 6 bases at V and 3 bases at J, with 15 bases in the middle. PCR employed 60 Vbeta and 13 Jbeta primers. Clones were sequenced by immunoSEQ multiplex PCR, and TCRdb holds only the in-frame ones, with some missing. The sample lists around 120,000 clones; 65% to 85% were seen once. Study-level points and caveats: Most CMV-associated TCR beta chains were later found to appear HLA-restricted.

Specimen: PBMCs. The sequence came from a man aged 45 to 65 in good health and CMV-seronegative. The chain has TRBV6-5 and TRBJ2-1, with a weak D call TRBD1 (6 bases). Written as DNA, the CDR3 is TGTGCCAGCAGGCCCCGGGACACGTTCTACAATGAGCAGTTCTTC. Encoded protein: CASRPRDTFYNEQFF.